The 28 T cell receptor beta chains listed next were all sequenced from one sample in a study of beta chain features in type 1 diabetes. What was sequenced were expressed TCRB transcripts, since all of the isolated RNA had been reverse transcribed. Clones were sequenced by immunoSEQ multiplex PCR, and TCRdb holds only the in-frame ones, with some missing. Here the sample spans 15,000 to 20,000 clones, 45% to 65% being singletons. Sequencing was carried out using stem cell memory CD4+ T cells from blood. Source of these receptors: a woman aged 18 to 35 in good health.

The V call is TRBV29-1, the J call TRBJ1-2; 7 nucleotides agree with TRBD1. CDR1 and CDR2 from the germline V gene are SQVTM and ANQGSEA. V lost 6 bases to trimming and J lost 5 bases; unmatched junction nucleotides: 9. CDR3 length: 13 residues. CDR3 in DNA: TGCAGCGTCAGCCTGACAGGGTTGTATGGCTACACCTTC. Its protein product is CSVSLTGLYGYTF. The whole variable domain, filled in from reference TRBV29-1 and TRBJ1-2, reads SAVISQKPSRDICQRGTSLTIQCQVDSQVTMMFWYRQQPGQSLTLIATANQGSEATYESGFVIDKFPISRPNLTFSTLTVSNMSPEDSSIYLCSVSLTGLYGYTFGSGTRLTVV.

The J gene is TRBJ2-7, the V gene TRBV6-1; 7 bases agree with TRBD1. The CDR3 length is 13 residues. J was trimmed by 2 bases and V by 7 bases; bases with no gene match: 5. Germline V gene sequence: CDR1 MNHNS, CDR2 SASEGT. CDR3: CASNRDSAYEQYF. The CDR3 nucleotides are TGTGCCAGCAACCGGGACAGCGCCTACGAGCAGTACTTC.

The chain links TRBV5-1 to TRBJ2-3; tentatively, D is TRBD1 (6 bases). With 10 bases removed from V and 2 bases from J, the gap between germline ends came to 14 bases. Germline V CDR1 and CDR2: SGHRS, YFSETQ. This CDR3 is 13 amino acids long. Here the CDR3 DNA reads TGCGCCTCAAGATCAGGGGCCACAGATACGCAGTATTTT. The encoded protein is CASRSGATDTQYF.

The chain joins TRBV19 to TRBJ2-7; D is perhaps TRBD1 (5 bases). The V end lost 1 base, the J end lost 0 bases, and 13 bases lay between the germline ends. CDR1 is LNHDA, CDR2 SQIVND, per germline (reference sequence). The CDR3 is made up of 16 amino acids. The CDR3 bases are TGTGCCAGTAGTATAGTCCCGACAGCGAGCTCCTACGAGCAGTACTTC. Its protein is CASSIVPTASSYEQYF. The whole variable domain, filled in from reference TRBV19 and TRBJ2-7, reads DGGITQSPKYLFRKEGQNVTLSCEQNLNHDAMYWYRQDPGQGLRLIYYSQIVNDFQKGDIAEGYSVSREKKESFPLTVTSAQKNPTAFYLCASSIVPTASSYEQYFGPGTRLTVT.

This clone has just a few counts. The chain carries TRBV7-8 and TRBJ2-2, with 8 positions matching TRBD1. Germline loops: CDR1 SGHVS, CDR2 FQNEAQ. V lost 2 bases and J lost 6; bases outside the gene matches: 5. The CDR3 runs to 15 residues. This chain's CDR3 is CASSLQGQVAGELFF. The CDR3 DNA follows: TGTGCCAGCAGCTTACAGGGACAGGTGGCCGGGGAGCTGTTTTTT.

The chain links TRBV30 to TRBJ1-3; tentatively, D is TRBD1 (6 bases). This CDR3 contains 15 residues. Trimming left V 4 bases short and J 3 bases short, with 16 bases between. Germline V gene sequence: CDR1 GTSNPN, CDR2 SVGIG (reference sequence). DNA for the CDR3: TGTGCCTGGACCCGACAGGAGTTCAGTGGAAACACCATATATTTT. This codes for CAWTRQEFSGNTIYF.

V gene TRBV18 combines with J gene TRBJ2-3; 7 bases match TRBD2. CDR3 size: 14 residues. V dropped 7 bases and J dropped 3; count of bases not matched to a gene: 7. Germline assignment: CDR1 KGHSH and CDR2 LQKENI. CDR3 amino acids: CASLLAGVTDTQYF. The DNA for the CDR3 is TGTGCCAGCTTATTAGCGGGTGTTACAGATACGCAGTATTTT.

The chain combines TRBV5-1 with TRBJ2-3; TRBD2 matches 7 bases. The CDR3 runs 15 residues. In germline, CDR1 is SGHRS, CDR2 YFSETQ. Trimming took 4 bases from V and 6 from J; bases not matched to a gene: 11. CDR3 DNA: TGCGCCAGCAGCCCCGGACTAGTGGTTGGCGATACGCAGTATTTT. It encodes CASSPGLVVGDTQYF.

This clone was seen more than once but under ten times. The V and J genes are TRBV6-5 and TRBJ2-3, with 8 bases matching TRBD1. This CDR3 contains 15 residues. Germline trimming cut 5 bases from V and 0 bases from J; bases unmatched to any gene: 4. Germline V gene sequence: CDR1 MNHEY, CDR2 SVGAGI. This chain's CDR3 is CASSPRTGSTDTQYF. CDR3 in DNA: TGTGCCAGCAGTCCCCGGACAGGGAGCACAGATACGCAGTATTTT.

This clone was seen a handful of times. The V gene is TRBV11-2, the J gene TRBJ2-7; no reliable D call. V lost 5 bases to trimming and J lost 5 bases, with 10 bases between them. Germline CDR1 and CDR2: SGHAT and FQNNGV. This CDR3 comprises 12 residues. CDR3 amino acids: CASSTSNNEQYF. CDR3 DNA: TGTGCCAGCAGCACCTCGAACAACGAGCAGTACTTC.

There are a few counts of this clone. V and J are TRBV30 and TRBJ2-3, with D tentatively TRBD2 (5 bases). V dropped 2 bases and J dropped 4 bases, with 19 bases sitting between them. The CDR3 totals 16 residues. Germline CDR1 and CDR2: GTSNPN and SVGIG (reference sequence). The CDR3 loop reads CAWSRLGVWVPDTQYF. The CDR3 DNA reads TGTGCCTGGAGTCGACTGGGAGTGTGGGTCCCAGATACGCAGTATTTT.

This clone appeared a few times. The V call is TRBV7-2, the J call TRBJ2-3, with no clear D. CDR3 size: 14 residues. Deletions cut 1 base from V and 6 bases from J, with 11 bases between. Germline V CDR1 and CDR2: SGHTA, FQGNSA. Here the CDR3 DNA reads TGTGCCAGCAGCTTAGAAAGTCACGGGGATACGCAGTATTTT. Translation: CASSLESHGDTQYF.

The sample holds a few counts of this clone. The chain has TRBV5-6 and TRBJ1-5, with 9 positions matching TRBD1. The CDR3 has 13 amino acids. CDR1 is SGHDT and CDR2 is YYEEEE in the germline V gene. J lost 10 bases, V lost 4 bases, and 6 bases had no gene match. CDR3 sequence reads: CASSQDRGKPQHF. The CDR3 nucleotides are TGTGCCAGCAGCCAGGACAGGGGAAAACCCCAGCATTTT.

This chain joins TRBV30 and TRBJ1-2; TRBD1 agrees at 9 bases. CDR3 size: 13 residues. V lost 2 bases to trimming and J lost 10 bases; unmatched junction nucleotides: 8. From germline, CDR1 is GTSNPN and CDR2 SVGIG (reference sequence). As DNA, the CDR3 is TGTGCCTGGAGTTTAGGGACAGGGACCGACTACACCTTC. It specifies CAWSLGTGTDYTF.

The CDR3 nucleotides are TGTGCCAGCTCACCTTCGGCGGGAACCTACAATGAGCAGTTCTTC. Translated, it gives CASSPSAGTYNEQFF. The chain joins TRBV18 to TRBJ2-1, with D maybe TRBD2 (6 bases). V lost 3 bases and J 2 bases, leaving 11 bases between the germline ends. CDR1 and CDR2 (germline): KGHSH, LQKENI. This CDR3 spans 15 amino acids.

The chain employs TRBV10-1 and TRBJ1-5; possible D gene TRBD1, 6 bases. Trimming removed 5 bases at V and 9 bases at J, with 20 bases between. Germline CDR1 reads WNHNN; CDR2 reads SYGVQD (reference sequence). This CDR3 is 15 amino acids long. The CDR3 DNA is TGCGCCAGCAGTAATGAGGGGGTAGGTATACCGCCCCAGCATTTT. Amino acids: CASSNEGVGIPPQHF.

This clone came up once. CDR3 in DNA: TGTGCCATCCTGCGTCAGGTGAACAAGGATACGCAGTATTTT. Translating gives CAILRQVNKDTQYF. The rearrangement joins TRBV6-1 to TRBJ2-3; D gene ambiguous. The CDR3 is 14 residues long. The germline V gene has CDR1 MNHNS and CDR2 SASEGT. The V and J ends lost 10 bases and 6 bases respectively, with 20 bases between them.

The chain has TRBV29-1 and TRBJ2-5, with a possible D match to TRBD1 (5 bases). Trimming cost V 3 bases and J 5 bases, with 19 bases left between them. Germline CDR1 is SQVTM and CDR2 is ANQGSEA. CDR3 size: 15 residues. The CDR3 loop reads CSVDAHARVGETQYF. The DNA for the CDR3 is TGCAGCGTTGATGCCCACGCCAGGGTGGGGGAGACCCAGTACTTC.

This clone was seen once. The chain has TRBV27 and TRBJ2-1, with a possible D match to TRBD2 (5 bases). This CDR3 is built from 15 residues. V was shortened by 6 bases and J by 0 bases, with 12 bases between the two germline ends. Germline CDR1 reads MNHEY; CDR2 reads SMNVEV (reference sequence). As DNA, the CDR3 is TGTGCCAGCAGCAAGACTGGGAGCTCCTACAATGAGCAGTTCTTC. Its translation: CASSKTGSSYNEQFF.

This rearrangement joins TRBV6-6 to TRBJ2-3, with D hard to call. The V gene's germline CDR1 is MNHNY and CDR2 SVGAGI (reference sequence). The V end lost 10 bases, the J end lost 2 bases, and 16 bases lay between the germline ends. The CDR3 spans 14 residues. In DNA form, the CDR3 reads TGTGCCATCGTCATCCCCCGGTCCACAGATACGCAGTATTTT. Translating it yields CAIVIPRSTDTQYF.

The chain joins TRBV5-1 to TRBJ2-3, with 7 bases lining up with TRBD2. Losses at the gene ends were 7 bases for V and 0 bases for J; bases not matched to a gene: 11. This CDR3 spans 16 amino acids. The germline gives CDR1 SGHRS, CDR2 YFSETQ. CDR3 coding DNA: TGCGCCAGCTCCGCTAGAAGCGGGATTAGCACAGATACGCAGTATTTT. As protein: CASSARSGISTDTQYF.

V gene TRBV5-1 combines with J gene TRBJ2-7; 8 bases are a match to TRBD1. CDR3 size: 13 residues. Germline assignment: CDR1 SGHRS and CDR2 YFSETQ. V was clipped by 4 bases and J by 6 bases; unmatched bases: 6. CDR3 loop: CASSPGQGPEQYF. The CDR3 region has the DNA TGCGCCAGCAGCCCCGGACAGGGCCCCGAGCAGTACTTC.

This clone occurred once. CDR3 region: CASSQHSRQGFRPRTYEQYF. In DNA, the CDR3 is TGTGCCAGCAGCCAACATAGCCGACAGGGATTTAGGCCCCGAACCTACGAGCAGTACTTC. The V call is TRBV14, the J call TRBJ2-5; TRBD1 matches at 7 bases. Near its end, the DNA agrees better with TRBJ2-7, so the J call may be wrong. This CDR3 region has 20 residues. Germline V gives CDR1 SGHDN, CDR2 FVKESK.

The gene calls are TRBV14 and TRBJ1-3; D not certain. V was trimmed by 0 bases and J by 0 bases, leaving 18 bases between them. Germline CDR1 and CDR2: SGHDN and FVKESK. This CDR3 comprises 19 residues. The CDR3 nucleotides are TGTGCCAGCAGCCAAGATTATGGTTGGGCAAGTCGCTCTGGAAACACCATATATTTT. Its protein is CASSQDYGWASRSGNTIYF.

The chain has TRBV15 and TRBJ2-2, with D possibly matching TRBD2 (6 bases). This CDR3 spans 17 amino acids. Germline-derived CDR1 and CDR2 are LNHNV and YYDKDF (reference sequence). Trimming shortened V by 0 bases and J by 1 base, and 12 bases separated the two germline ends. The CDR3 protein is CATSRDRRGLNTGELFF. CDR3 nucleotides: TGTGCCACCAGCAGAGATAGGAGGGGACTGAACACCGGGGAGCTGTTTTTT.

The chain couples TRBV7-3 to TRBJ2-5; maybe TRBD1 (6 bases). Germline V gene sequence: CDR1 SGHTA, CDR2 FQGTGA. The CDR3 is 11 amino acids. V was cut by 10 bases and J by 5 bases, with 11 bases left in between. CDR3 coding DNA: TGTGCCATACAGGGCGCCGAGACCCAGTACTTC. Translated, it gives CAIQGAETQYF.

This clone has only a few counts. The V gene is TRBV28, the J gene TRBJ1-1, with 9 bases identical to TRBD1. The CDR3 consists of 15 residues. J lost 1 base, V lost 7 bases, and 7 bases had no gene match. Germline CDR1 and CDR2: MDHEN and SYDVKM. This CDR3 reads CASNPGTGSNTEAFF. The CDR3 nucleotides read TGTGCCAGCAACCCGGGGACAGGGTCGAACACTGAAGCTTTCTTT.

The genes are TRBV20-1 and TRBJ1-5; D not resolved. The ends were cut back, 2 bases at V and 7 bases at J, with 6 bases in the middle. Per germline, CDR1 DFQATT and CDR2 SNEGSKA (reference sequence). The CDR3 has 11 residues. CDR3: CSARSGQPQHF. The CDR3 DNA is TGCAGTGCTAGAAGCGGGCAGCCCCAGCATTTT.